This T cell receptor (beta chain) is drawn from a study of cytomegalovirus exposure and HLA in healthy donors. Germline CDR1 GTSNPN, CDR2 SVGIG (reference sequence). V was shortened by 0 bases and J by 6 bases, with 12 bases between the two germline ends. This CDR3 has 14 amino acids. The PCR had 60 Vbeta and 13 Jbeta primers. Using immunoSEQ multiplex PCR, the repertoire was profiled, and TCRdb retains in-frame clones only, with some absent. The sample lists about 170,000 clones, more than 70% occurring once. Sample: PBMCs. The receptor comes from a male donor in good health and CMV-seronegative. The rearrangement uses TRBV30 and TRBJ1-5; tentative D call: TRBD1 (5 bases). In DNA form, the CDR3 reads TGTGCCTGGAGTGTACTGGGGCTTGGTCAGCCCCAGCATTTT. Amino acids: CAWSVLGLGQPQHF.